These 5 T cell receptor beta chains were sequenced from one sample in a study of control samples from healthy donors and cancer patients. Clones were read by immunoSEQ multiplex PCR, and TCRdb kept only the in-frame ones, dropping some. This repertoire shows 75,000 to 95,000 clones, around nine tenths found once; its top ten account for around 3.5%. The sequenced sample consisted of blood. These receptor sequences come from a woman aged 18-29 years in good health.

This chain connects TRBV4-1 to TRBJ1-2; 7 nucleotides agree with TRBD1. CDR1 and CDR2 from the germline V gene are MGHRA and YSYEKL. The CDR3 is 15 amino acids. V dropped 1 base and J dropped 4; count of bases not matched to a gene: 6. This chain's CDR3 is CASSQGEGAGYGYTF. Written as DNA, the CDR3 is TGCGCCAGCAGCCAAGGAGAGGGGGCGGGCTATGGCTACACCTTC.

The chain combines TRBV25-1 with TRBJ2-7; D is ambiguous. The length of the CDR3 is 13 residues. V was clipped by 2 bases and J by 0 bases, with 5 bases between them. Germline values: CDR1 MGHDK, CDR2 SYGVNS. The CDR3 sequence: CASSEHNSYEQYF. The CDR3 DNA sequence: TGTGCCAGCAGTGAACATAACTCCTACGAGCAGTACTTC.

J is TRBJ1-6 and V is TRBV19, with 7 positions matching TRBD1. This CDR3 comprises 11 residues. The V gene end was trimmed by 4 bases and the J gene end by 14 bases; junction bases not matched to a gene: 2. The germline V gene encodes CDR1 LNHDA and CDR2 SQIVND (reference sequence). The CDR3: CASSTGQALHF. In DNA form, the CDR3 reads TGTGCCAGTAGTACCGGACAGGCCCTCCACTTT. Full variable domain (remainder filled in from reference TRBV19 and TRBJ1-6): DGGITQSPKYLFRKEGQNVTLSCEQNLNHDAMYWYRQDPGQGLRLIYYSQIVNDFQKGDIAEGYSVSREKKESFPLTVTSAQKNPTAFYLCASSTGQALHFGNGTRLTVT.

This chain connects TRBV5-1 to TRBJ2-7; 7 bases match TRBD1. The CDR3 contains 14 residues. The germline V gene encodes CDR1 SGHRS and CDR2 YFSETQ. J lost 3 bases, V lost 4 bases, and 7 bases had no gene match. DNA of the CDR3: TGCGCCAGCAGCCACCCGGGACAGCACTACGAGCAGTACTTC. It translates to CASSHPGQHYEQYF. Based on the CDR3 plus reference TRBV5-1 and TRBJ2-7, the full variable domain is KAGVTQTPRYLIKTRGQQVTLSCSPISGHRSVSWYQQTPGQGLQFLFEYFSETQRNKGNFPGRFSGRQFSNSRSEMNVSTLELGDSALYLCASSHPGQHYEQYFGPGTRLTVT.

V usage is TRBV2 and J usage is TRBJ1-4; D uncertain. Trimming took 11 bases from V and 7 from J, leaving 20 bases between them. CDR3 length equals 14 residues. Germline V gene data show CDR1 as SNHLY and CDR2 as FYNNEI. CDR3 amino acids: CAGKVEDASEKLFF. The DNA for the CDR3 is TGTGCCGGTAAGGTTGAGGACGCTAGTGAAAAACTGTTTTTT.